The source of this T cell receptor (beta chain) is a study of glioma-infiltrating T cells. General observations from the study: Tissue and blood shared very few CDR3 sequences. Tissue-blood divergence was below expectation in non-neoplastic patients, above in gliomas.

V lost 6 bases to trimming and J lost 4 bases, with 13 bases between them. This CDR3 is built from 14 residues. CDR1 is LNHDA, CDR2 SQIVND, per germline (reference sequence). A note on this clonotype: What it recognizes is unknown.

Using RNA template, CDR3s of TCR alpha and beta were amplified with iRepertoire arm-PCR. Input was roughly 100-450 ng of tissue mRNA or PBMC total RNA. Each CDR3 protein gets one entry after TCRdb re-called the multiplex PCR reads with MiXCR. Here the sample spans around 180,000 distinct CDR3 sequences, 43% being singletons. The chain links TRBV19 to TRBJ2-1; D not resolved. Input material: glioma tissue, nonneoplastic brain tissue, or PBMCs (not recorded which). This clonotype was obtained from a human donor with low-grade glioma or glioblastoma, undergoing nonglioma brain surgery, or in good health (not recorded which). The CDR3 DNA sequence: TGTGCCAGTAGCCAAGACCATTTATACAATGAGCAGTTCTTC. Amino acid sequence: CASSQDHLYNEQFF.